Presented here are 14 T cell receptor beta chains from one specimen sequenced in a study of control samples from healthy donors and cancer patients (dated by TCRdb to about 2020). The protocol used for the library was the immunoSEQ multiplex PCR assay. The clones in this table, taken by TCRdb from immuneACCESS, are in-frame only. Not every clone is retained; where verified, under half of the shortfall comes from an unresolved V gene, and the cause of the rest is unknown. In all, the sample holds about 150,000 clones, and 91% of those were seen once. Jointly, the top ten make up under 4% of the sample. The material sequenced was blood. These receptors were taken from a young man in good health.

This clone has only a few counts. The chain links TRBV19 to TRBJ1-1; possible D gene TRBD1, 5 bases. The CDR3 sequence is 13 residues long. V was cut by 5 bases and J by 1 base, with 8 bases left in between. Germline values: CDR1 LNHDA, CDR2 SQIVND (reference sequence). CDR3 sequence: CASSPGTNTEAFF. The CDR3 DNA reads TGTGCCAGTAGTCCAGGGACGAACACTGAAGCTTTCTTT.

This chain links TRBV5-1 with TRBJ2-7; no clear D gene. There are 14 residues in the CDR3. V was trimmed by 0 bases and J by 2 bases, leaving 9 bases between them. Germline lookup yields CDR1 SGHRS and CDR2 YFSETQ. For the CDR3, the DNA is TGCGCCAGCAGCTTGGTCCTGGGCACCTACGAGCAGTACTTC. Translated: CASSLVLGTYEQYF.

This clone is a singleton in its sample. This chain connects TRBV19 to TRBJ2-3; D may be TRBD2 (5 bases). The CDR3 covers 13 residues. From germline, CDR1 is LNHDA and CDR2 SQIVND (reference sequence). Trimming removed 9 bases at V and 2 bases at J, with 12 bases between. CDR3 region: CASQDSPTDTQYF. The CDR3 DNA reads TGTGCCAGCCAGGACTCCCCCACAGATACGCAGTATTTT.

The chain couples TRBV14 to TRBJ1-4, with a tentative D call TRBD1 (5 bases). The CDR3 contains 15 residues. The V gene lost 4 bases and the J gene lost 7 bases, with 16 bases spanning the gap. Germline CDR1 and CDR2: SGHDN and FVKESK. Here the CDR3 DNA reads TGTGCCAGCAGCCTCGGTGGGAGGGGAGGTGAAAAACTGTTTTTT. Amino acids: CASSLGGRGGEKLFF.

A single count supports this clone. The chain combines TRBV29-1 with TRBJ1-1; possibly TRBD1 for D (6 bases). There are 14 residues in the CDR3. Germline V gene data show CDR1 as SQVTM and CDR2 as ANQGSEA. Trimming removed 5 bases from V and 7 bases from J, with 20 bases in between. Here the CDR3 reads CSVKGGLSDREAFF. In DNA, the CDR3 is TGCAGCGTTAAGGGGGGGCTATCGGATCGTGAAGCTTTCTTT. The entire variable domain, with the rest obtained from reference TRBV29-1 and TRBJ1-1, is as follows: SAVISQKPSRDICQRGTSLTIQCQVDSQVTMMFWYRQQPGQSLTLIATANQGSEATYESGFVIDKFPISRPNLTFSTLTVSNMSPEDSSIYLCSVKGGLSDREAFFGQGTRLTVV.

V and J are TRBV12-3 or TRBV12-4 and TRBJ1-1; 7 bases line up with TRBD1. This CDR3 region has 13 residues. The trim removed 5 bases at V and 11 bases at J, leaving 11 bases unmatched. CDR3 in amino acids: CASSPTGKTGAFF. CDR3 in DNA: TGTGCCAGCAGTCCGACAGGGAAAACTGGCGCTTTCTTT.

The chain couples TRBV7-3 to TRBJ1-4, with D unresolved. The CDR3 length is 16 residues. Trimming removed 5 bases at V and 0 bases at J, with 13 bases between. Germline V CDR1 and CDR2: SGHTA, FQGTGA. CDR3 in DNA: TGTGCCAGCAGCGAATTCGGGCGAACAACTAATGAAAAACTGTTTTTT. Translating it yields CASSEFGRTTNEKLFF.

J is TRBJ2-1 and V is TRBV6-2 or TRBV6-3, with 15 positions matching TRBD2. This CDR3 is 19 amino acids long. V lost 5 bases, J lost 0 bases, and 8 bases stayed unmatched. Germline lookup yields CDR1 MNHEY and CDR2 SVGEGT. DNA of the CDR3: TGTGCCAGCAGTCTCTACGGGACTAGCGGGGGGAGCTCCTACAATGAGCAGTTCTTC. This codes for CASSLYGTSGGSSYNEQFF.

The V gene is TRBV18, the J gene TRBJ1-1, with D unclear. V was pared by 3 bases and J by 0 bases, with 11 bases between. The CDR3 is 15 amino acids. Germline CDR1 and CDR2: KGHSH and LQKENI. The CDR3 DNA is TGTGCCAGCTCACCGAATACAGCGATGAACACTGAAGCTTTCTTT. This codes for CASSPNTAMNTEAFF. Variable domain in full (rest from reference TRBV18 and TRBJ1-1): NAGVMQNPRHLVRRRGQEARLRCSPMKGHSHVYWYRQLPEEGLKFMVYLQKENIIDESGMPKERFSAEFPKEGPSILRIQQVVRGDSAAYFCASSPNTAMNTEAFFGQGTRLTVV.

The genes are TRBV28 and TRBJ2-3; D might be TRBD1 or TRBD2, each matching 6 bases. V lost 5 bases, J lost 3 bases, and 12 bases lay in between. CDR1 MDHEN and CDR2 SYDVKM come from the germline V gene. This CDR3 is 14 amino acids long. The CDR3 DNA is TGTGCCAGCAGTACGAGGGGGGCGACAGATACGCAGTATTTT. Residues: CASSTRGATDTQYF.

The chain carries TRBV15 and TRBJ1-5; D perhaps matches TRBD1 (6 bases). Germline values: CDR1 LNHNV, CDR2 YYDKDF (reference sequence). The V and J ends lost 0 bases and 9 bases respectively, with 15 bases between them. CDR3 length equals 15 residues. CDR3 residues: CATSRDRGALVPQHF. Written as DNA, the CDR3 is TGTGCCACCAGCAGAGATCGGGGGGCCCTGGTGCCCCAGCATTTT. Full variable domain (missing parts from reference TRBV15 and TRBJ1-5): DAMVIQNPRYQVTQFGKPVTLSCSQTLNHNVMYWYQQKSSQAPKLLFHYYDKDFNNEADTPDNFQSRRPNTSFCFLDIRSPGLGDTAMYLCATSRDRGALVPQHFGDGTRLSIL.

V usage is TRBV2 and J usage is TRBJ1-4, with D unresolved. The CDR3 sequence is 15 residues long. Germline V gives CDR1 SNHLY, CDR2 FYNNEI. V was pared by 7 bases and J by 8 bases, with 20 bases between. Written as DNA, the CDR3 is TGTGCCAGCACCCAGGACGGGAGTCGCTGGGAAAAACTGTTTTTT. Protein product: CASTQDGSRWEKLFF.

This clone was counted a single time. The chain uses TRBV4-1 and TRBJ2-1, with TRBD2 identical over 12 bases. The germline V gene has CDR1 MGHRA and CDR2 YSYEKL. The V gene end was trimmed by 3 bases and the J gene end by 6 bases; junction bases not matched to a gene: 15. The CDR3 has 19 residues. This CDR3 reads CASSQGISDLAGGLNEQFF. DNA of the CDR3: TGCGCCAGCAGCCAGGGCATTTCGGATCTAGCGGGGGGGCTCAATGAGCAGTTCTTC.

Concerning this clone: This specimen includes other DNA sequences encoding the same CDR3. V gene TRBV5-1 combines with J gene TRBJ2-3; D gene uncertain. The CDR3 totals 11 residues. V was pared by 4 bases and J by 2 bases, with 2 bases between. Per the germline V gene, CDR1 is SGHRS and CDR2 is YFSETQ. CDR3 sequence (DNA): TGCGCCAGCAGCCTCACAGATACGCAGTATTTT. It is translated as CASSLTDTQYF.